This T cell receptor beta chain originates from a study of blood T cell repertoires in COVID-19 (dated by TCRdb to the early 2020s). The study in broad terms: Samples from collaborators originated in the United States, Italy and Spain and spanned both the acute and convalescent phases of COVID-19. The samples were drawn from the first 160 participants of the ongoing ImmuneRACE study and from 1,254 subjects provided by 6 global collaborators. The sample metadata nearly always contained a de-identified subject ID, COVID-19 status, age in years and sex. Deeply sampled blood TCRbeta repertoires from subjects exposed to, actively infected with, or recovered from COVID-19 were included in the dataset. Where available, HLA class I and class II types were obtained from metadata supplied by the sample provider rather than from assay-based typing. The prospective study material was composed of cDNA or gDNA derived from T cells, B-cell-depleted T cells, or PBMCs. The repertoires were released in a freely available public database intended as a resource for research on the immune response to SARS-CoV-2.

The paper as a whole reports these results and caveats: Clinical and demographic metadata were provided uncurated, with the amount varying by source and participant.

Collaborating institutions collected whole blood in K2EDTA tubes following their own protocols. For TCRbeta analysis, collaborators shipped samples as frozen whole blood, isolated PBMCs, or DNA extracted from either of those sample types. The immunoSEQ Assay, a bias-controlled multiplex PCR, was used to amplify TCRbeta CDR3 regions from genomic DNA. As for the authors' bioinformatics: Nucleated cell counts per sample were estimated from amplification of reference gene primers within the assay. To quantify the absolute abundance of each unique TCRbeta CDR3 rearrangement, sequence reads were collapsed and filtered. For each sample, productive Simpson clonality was calculated as the square root of Simpson's diversity index across productive rearrangements. TCRdb took over this immuneACCESS table, retaining in-frame rearrangements with V and J assigned. Such tables are incomplete; in checked studies, under half of the missing clones stem from an unresolved V gene, and the remainder is unexplained. V and J calls and clone size are as listed in that table; D and trimming were resolved from the DNA. This sample comprises about 80,000 clones, nearly 90% of them detected only once. Roughly 4% of the sample lies in the top ten.

Taken from cysteine to phenylalanine, the CDR3 has 15 residues. Just CDR3 DNA is preserved here, 45 bases in frame from base 1. V ends up 4 bases short and J 3 bases short, with an unmatched junction base count of 7. As encoded in the germline V gene, CDR1 is MGHRA while CDR2 is YSYEKL. In regard to this clone: The antigen it binds to is not known. Base-call qualities are not available, and no considerably larger clone is one nucleotide away.

The sequenced material came from peripheral blood. This sequence was found in a woman older than 75 with active or convalescent COVID-19. Rearrangement joined TRBV4-1 to TRBJ2-7, with 9 central nucleotides matching TRBD2. The DNA sequence is given as TGCGCCAGCAGCCGTGGTGTAGCGGGGGTCTACGAGCAGTACTTC. The resulting protein is CASSRGVAGVYEQYF.